These T cell receptor beta chains were read from a single sample in a study of cytomegalovirus exposure and HLA in healthy donors. Only in-frame clones appear in the TCRdb table, and some are missing; sequencing was by immunoSEQ multiplex PCR. The repertoire table contains over 110,000 clones. The sample consisted of PBMCs. The receptors derive from a male donor in good health and CMV-seronegative. The CDR3 runs from the conserved cysteine through the conserved F or W. Fields, in order: J gene, D gene, V gene, CDR3 length, CDR3 protein, CDR3 DNA. D genes are given only for firm matches.

>TRBJ2-7|-|TRBV11-2|14
CASSLDSADYEQYF
TGTGCCAGCAGCTTAGATTCCGCGGACTACGAGCAGTACTTC
>TRBJ2-5|-|TRBV15|16
CATSREATNPQETQYF
TGTGCCACCAGCAGAGAGGCCACTAACCCTCAAGAGACCCAGTACTTC
>TRBJ1-1|-|TRBV6-6|14
CASSYFQGNTEAFF
TGTGCCAGCAGTTACTTTCAGGGAAACACTGAAGCTTTCTTT
>TRBJ1-1|TRBD1|TRBV29-1|12
CSVWTGRGEAFF
TGCAGCGTGTGGACAGGCCGGGGTGAAGCTTTCTTT
>TRBJ1-5|TRBD1|TRBV27|15
CASSFSDRGGQPQHF
TGTGCCAGCAGTTTTTCGGACAGGGGGGGTCAGCCCCAGCATTTT
>TRBJ2-2|-|TRBV5-4|14
CASSVPIDTGELFF
TGTGCCAGCAGCGTCCCGATAGACACCGGGGAGCTGTTTTTT
>TRBJ2-1|-|TRBV4-2|14
CASSQEVAYNEQFF
TGTGCCAGCAGCCAAGAGGTAGCCTACAATGAGCAGTTCTTC
>TRBJ2-7|TRBD1|TRBV29-1|16
CSVLLPGQGKLYEQYF
TGCAGCGTTTTACTGCCGGGACAGGGAAAACTCTACGAGCAGTACTTC
>TRBJ2-2|-|TRBV4-3|15
CASSQERTLTGELFF
TGCGCCAGCAGCCAAGAACGGACATTGACCGGGGAGCTGTTTTTT
>TRBJ2-1|TRBD2|TRBV9|14
CASSGLAGGGEQFF
TGTGCCAGCAGTGGACTAGCGGGGGGCGGTGAGCAGTTCTTC
>TRBJ1-2|TRBD1|TRBV19|15
CASSSGTGANYGYTF
TGTGCCAGTAGTTCCGGGACAGGGGCCAACTATGGCTACACCTTC
>TRBJ1-5|-|TRBV11-3|17
CASSPNDRFESNQPQHF
TGTGCCAGCAGCCCGAATGACAGATTTGAGAGCAATCAGCCCCAGCATTTT
>TRBJ1-1|-|TRBV7-3|13
CASSFQVNTEAFF
TGTGCCAGCAGCTTTCAGGTGAACACTGAAGCTTTCTTT
>TRBJ2-5|-|TRBV5-1|16
CASSGISLTTSETQYF
TGCGCCAGCAGCGGAATTTCGTTAACTACTTCGGAGACCCAGTACTTC
>TRBJ1-5|-|TRBV30|14
CAWSVRQGYQPQHF
TGTGCCTGGAGTGTCCGCCAGGGCTATCAGCCCCAGCATTTT
>TRBJ2-7|TRBD1|TRBV11-2|14
CASSFGQGMYEQYF
TGTGCCAGCAGCTTCGGACAGGGGATGTACGAGCAGTACTTC
>TRBJ2-5|TRBD2|TRBV10-1|12
CASGTTQETQYF
TGCGCCAGTGGGACTACCCAAGAGACCCAGTACTTC
>TRBJ1-2|-|TRBV6-5|14
CASSYLTGTNGYTF
TGTGCCAGCAGTTACCTCACAGGGACCAATGGCTACACCTTC
>TRBJ2-2|TRBD2|TRBV4-2|18
CASSQDPSGGANTGELFF
TGTGCCAGCAGCCAAGATCCGAGCGGGGGTGCGAACACCGGGGAGCTGTTTTTT
>TRBJ2-1|-|TRBV30|13
CAWSVRLTVEQFF
TGTGCCTGGAGTGTAAGACTGACGGTAGAGCAGTTCTTC
>TRBJ2-1|-|TRBV7-9|14
CASSLVQGTNEQFF
TGTGCCAGCAGCTTAGTACAGGGTACTAATGAGCAGTTCTTC
>TRBJ2-7|TRBD2|TRBV5-6|14
CASSLAGGPYEQYF
TGTGCCAGCAGCTTGGCGGGAGGGCCCTACGAGCAGTACTTC
>TRBJ2-3|TRBD2|TRBV9|15
CASSVVAGVADTQYF
TGTGCCAGCAGCGTAGTAGCGGGAGTAGCAGATACGCAGTATTTT
>TRBJ1-4|TRBD1|TRBV18|14
CASSPDRVDGKLFF
TGTGCCAGCTCTCCAGACAGGGTCGATGGAAAACTGTTTTTT
>TRBJ1-1|-|TRBV27|14
CASSATGHDTEAFF
TGTGCCAGCAGTGCAACAGGTCACGACACTGAAGCTTTCTTT
>TRBJ1-2|TRBD1|TRBV19|13
CASTPTGGGGYTF
TGTGCCAGTACCCCGACAGGGGGCGGAGGCTACACCTTC
>TRBJ2-4|-|TRBV13|15
CASSPGSLAKNIQYF
TGTGCCAGCAGCCCAGGGTCGCTAGCCAAAAACATTCAGTACTTC
>TRBJ2-7|-|TRBV7-8|13
CASSLDRAYEQYF
TGTGCCAGCAGTTTGGACAGAGCCTACGAGCAGTACTTC
>TRBJ1-2|TRBD1|TRBV19|17
CASSIEDRARGAYGYTF
TGTGCCAGTAGTATTGAGGACAGGGCCAGGGGGGCTTATGGCTACACCTTC
>TRBJ2-3|TRBD2|TRBV6-6|14
CASSTSGGPDTQYF
TGTGCCAGCAGTACTAGCGGGGGGCCAGATACGCAGTATTTT
>TRBJ2-7|-|TRBV27|18
CASSPPGGGPGRNYEQYF
TGTGCCAGCAGTCCCCCAGGAGGAGGTCCGGGAAGAAACTACGAGCAGTACTTC
>TRBJ1-5|TRBD1|TRBV7-9|15
CASSLETTGNQPQHF
TGTGCCAGCAGCTTAGAAACGACAGGGAATCAGCCCCAGCATTTT
>TRBJ1-2|-|TRBV29-1|15
CSVEGTPLGRYGYTF
TGCAGCGTTGAAGGTACTCCGCTGGGGAGGTACGGCTACACCTTC
>TRBJ2-1|-|TRBV15|15
CATSPPGAPYNEQFF
TGTGCCACCAGCCCCCCAGGGGCCCCGTACAATGAGCAGTTCTTC
>TRBJ2-7|TRBD1|TRBV28|15
CASINTGGAYYEQYF
TGTGCCAGCATAAATACAGGGGGCGCCTACTACGAGCAGTACTTC
>TRBJ2-1|TRBD2|TRBV7-9|16
CASSPSGGAVYNEQFF
TGTGCCAGCAGCCCTAGCGGGGGGGCCGTCTACAATGAGCAGTTCTTC
>TRBJ1-4|-|TRBV6-5|15
CASSYPAPGNEKLFF
TGTGCCAGCAGTTACCCCGCCCCAGGGAATGAAAAACTGTTTTTT
>TRBJ2-2|TRBD2|TRBV18|16
CASSPGLAGNTGELFF
TGTGCCAGCTCACCGGGACTAGCGGGAAACACCGGGGAGCTGTTTTTT
>TRBJ2-7|-|TRBV6-1|12
CASSPMQGEQYF
TGTGCCAGCAGTCCTATGCAGGGGGAGCAGTACTTC
>TRBJ1-1|-|TRBV29-1|14
CSVEVEAGGGRTFF
TGCAGCGTTGAGGTAGAAGCTGGGGGAGGGAGAACTTTCTTT
>TRBJ2-3|TRBD2|TRBV19|17
CASSTLAGVGVTDTQYF
TGTGCCAGTAGTACACTAGCGGGAGTCGGAGTCACAGATACGCAGTATTTT
>TRBJ2-5|-|TRBV2|14
CASSDGQYQETQYF
TGTGCCAGCAGTGATGGGCAGTACCAAGAGACCCAGTACTTC
>TRBJ2-5|-|TRBV11-2|13
CASSLALAGTQYF
TGTGCCAGCAGCTTAGCCCTAGCAGGGACCCAGTACTTC
>TRBJ1-2|TRBD1|TRBV27|15
CASRSTGRRWYGYTF
TGTGCCAGCAGATCGACAGGGAGGCGATGGTATGGCTACACCTTC
>TRBJ1-5|TRBD1|TRBV4-2|19
CASSQELGQGGLGNQPQHF
TGTGCCAGCAGCCAAGAACTCGGACAGGGAGGTTTGGGCAATCAGCCCCAGCATTTT
>TRBJ1-4|-|TRBV6-5|15
CASSVGQPTNEKLFF
TGTGCCAGCAGCGTCGGACAGCCAACTAATGAAAAACTGTTTTTT
>TRBJ2-1|-|TRBV27|14
CASSPPSSYNEQFF
TGTGCCAGCAGCCCGCCGAGCTCCTACAATGAGCAGTTCTTC
>TRBJ2-3|TRBD1|TRBV5-1|14
CATTPGQGTDTQYF
TGCGCCACCACCCCGGGACAGGGGACCGATACGCAGTATTTT
>TRBJ2-1|TRBD2|TRBV19|15
CASSTSGSSYNEQFF
TGTGCCAGTAGTACTAGCGGCAGCTCCTACAATGAGCAGTTCTTC
>TRBJ2-5|-|TRBV7-2|16
CASSLEGRGQWETQYF
TGTGCCAGCAGCTTAGAGGGGCGGGGGCAGTGGGAGACCCAGTACTTC
>TRBJ2-3|TRBD2|TRBV9|16
CASSVDGGAVTDTQYF
TGTGCCAGCAGCGTAGACGGGGGGGCCGTGACAGATACGCAGTATTTT
>TRBJ1-6|TRBD1|TRBV9|13
CASSVTGDSPLHF
TGTGCCAGCAGCGTGACAGGGGACTCACCCCTCCACTTT
>TRBJ2-5|TRBD2|TRBV5-1|15
CASSLWLAGRETQYF
TGCGCCAGCAGCTTGTGGCTAGCGGGACGAGAGACCCAGTACTTC